This TCR beta chain originates from a study of radiation and T cells in renal cell carcinoma. CDR1 is SGHRS and CDR2 is YFSETQ in the germline V gene. The CDR3 is 15 residues long. The V gene end was trimmed by 0 bases and the J gene end by 4 bases; junction bases not matched to a gene: 6. As to time point: baseline pretreatment blood. Specified treatment: 15 Gy SBRT to primary tumor, nephrectomy 4 weeks later. After SBRT, blood was collected at 2 and 4 weeks, plus baseline. Study-wide results and caveats: From baseline, blood top tumor clonotypes peaked at 2 weeks post-radiation.

As for this clone: Its specificity is unknown.

The repertoire was sequenced with immunoSEQ multiplex PCR; TCRdb's copy has only in-frame clones and lacks some. The data show roughly 130,000 clones, around nine tenths seen once. The chain employs TRBV5-1 and TRBJ2-5; 7 positions agree with TRBD1. The TCR was taken from a woman in her 50s with renal cell carcinoma. The sequences come from blood, collected from a patient whose treatment included radiotherapy and nephrectomy. Here the CDR3 DNA reads TGCGCCAGCAGCTTGGCACAGGGGTTTGGAGAGACCCAGTACTTC. Translated: CASSLAQGFGETQYF.